This T cell receptor beta chain stems from a study of tumor-infiltrating lymphocytes in primary liver carcinoma (dated 2017 in TCRdb). Looking at the study overall: The five patients, three men and two women aged 30 to 69 years, had hepatocellular carcinoma (four) or combined HCC and intrahepatic cholangiocarcinoma (one). The study combined TCRbeta repertoire sequencing, expression microarrays and whole-exome sequencing across five regions of each liver tumor, with adjacent normal tissue and blood. Agilent mRNA microarray profiling was performed on the approximately 25 tumor region samples to relate TCRbeta repertoire diversity to the local molecular phenotype. The tumors of the five patients were staged as T1-T3 N0M0, with maximum diameters ranging from roughly 4 to 10 cm. A total of about 35 specimens from 5 patients, comprising 25 or so tumor regions, 5 adjacent noncancerous liver tissues and 5 peripheral blood samples, were covered by TCRbeta repertoire sequencing. Each sample produced about 3.5 to 7.13 million productive TCRbeta reads, and read depth showed no significant difference between tissue types. Repertoires from technical replicates were highly reproducible, with mean shared-clone rates about 0.86 and correlation coefficients above 0.95.

Per the germline V gene, MNHNS is the CDR1 and SASEGT is the CDR2. Between the V and J ends, shortened by 5 bases and 4 bases respectively, the junction contains 3 bases. The CDR3, cysteine through phenylalanine, is 11 amino acids long. The read is trimmed to its CDR3 DNA, 33 bases read in frame from base 1. Total RNA and DNA were co-extracted without cell sorting from about 19-30 mg of bulk tissue using the AllPrep DNA/RNA mini kit. Surgical resection was performed in China between 2015 and 2016 on about 5 patients with histopathologically diagnosed primary liver carcinoma. Patients had chronic HBV infection and were treatment-naive at sampling. Each tumor was sampled at five spatially separated regions: the superior, inferior, left-lateral and right-lateral poles and the tumor centre. According to histology, viable tumor cells made up more than 75% of every tumor sample. Pieces of fresh tumor and adjacent tissue were cut in half, with one half kept in RNAlater at -80 degrees C and the other half sent for histology.

TCRbeta-specific cDNA was reverse-transcribed from about 0.45 ug total RNA using a constant-region primer and ProtoScript II reverse transcriptase. TCRbeta libraries were built with three nested multiplex PCR rounds, a slightly modified ARM-PCR procedure. Each of the first two PCR rounds ran for approximately 9 cycles using multiplex TRBV1-TRBV30 forward primers together with a Cbeta reverse primer. Sample barcodes and Illumina adapters were added in a final 25-cycle PCR using Deep VentR polymerase. Before sequencing, amplicons between 200 and 500 bp were purified from gel using a QIAquick gel extraction kit. An Illumina HiSeq 2500 was used to sequence the TCRbeta amplicons with 250-bp paired-end reads. Processing in the source paper ran as follows. Trimmomatic v0.33 was used to quality-trim the reads, and FLASH v1.2.11 was used to merge paired reads so that full CDR3 sequences could be recovered. V, D and J germline segments were assigned to the rearranged TCRbeta sequences using MiGEC v1.2.1b. Clonotype statistics, along with Shannon-Wiener diversity indices, were calculated using VDJtools v1.0.0. To cut down on sampling bias, every analysis after diversity analysis relied on just the 250 most abundant clonotypes from each sample. The public reads were run again by TCRdb, first through fastp at Q25 and then through MiXCR, and only productive beta chains were kept. Rows with one shared CDR3 protein collapse into an entry with the most common genes and DNA. The V and J calls shown here were made by TCRdb, not taken from the authors' results. In all, the sample holds approximately 100,000 distinct CDR3 sequences, and around 73% of those were seen once. Of the sample, approximately 12% falls within the top ten clones.

What the research found in general, with its limitations: The top 250 clones made up a significantly larger repertoire fraction in tumors than in blood (p = 0.039). Bulk unsorted samples precluded comparing CD4+ and CD8+ T cell repertoires. Because only the TCR beta chain was sequenced and unpaired alpha chains were not captured, true repertoire diversity is likely underestimated. Only 4 or 5 patients were included in the study, and the authors note that the findings should be validated in a larger study. Consistent with antigen-driven expansion, pairs of tumor regions showed higher repertoire overlap (mean roughly 35%) than either tumor-adjacent pairs (about 17%) or tumor-blood pairs (around 15%). Only about 8-25% of top clones were present in all five regions of a tumor, suggesting spatial heterogeneity of tumor-infiltrating T cells.

The sample holds many counts of this clonotype. No cognate antigen has been identified for it. No base qualities exist here, and no much larger clone lies one base off it. The chain is made from TRBV6-1 and TRBJ2-1, with the D gene call left open. The sample consisted of liver tumor tissue from sampling region 2. The cell subset or site label here, explained by the study, means: tumor region T2, inferior pole. The TCR comes from a woman aged 60-75 years with primary liver carcinoma and hepatitis B virus infection. The DNA sequence is given as TGTGCCAGCAGTCGATACAATGAGCAGTTCTTC. This translates into CASSRYNEQFF.